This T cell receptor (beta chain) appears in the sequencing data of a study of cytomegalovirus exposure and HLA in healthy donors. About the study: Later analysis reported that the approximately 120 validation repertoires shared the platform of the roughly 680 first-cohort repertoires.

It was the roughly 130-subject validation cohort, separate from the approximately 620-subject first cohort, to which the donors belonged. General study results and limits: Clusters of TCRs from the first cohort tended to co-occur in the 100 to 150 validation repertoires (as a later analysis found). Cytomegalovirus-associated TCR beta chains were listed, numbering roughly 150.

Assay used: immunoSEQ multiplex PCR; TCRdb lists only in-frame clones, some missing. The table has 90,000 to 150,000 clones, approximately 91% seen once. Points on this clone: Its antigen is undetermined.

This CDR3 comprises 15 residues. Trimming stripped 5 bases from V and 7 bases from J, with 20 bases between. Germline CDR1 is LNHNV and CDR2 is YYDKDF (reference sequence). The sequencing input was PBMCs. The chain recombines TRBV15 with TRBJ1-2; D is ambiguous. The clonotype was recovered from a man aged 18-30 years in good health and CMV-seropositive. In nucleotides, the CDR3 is TGTGCCACCAGCGTCGACGGGCATAGCGGAGTTGGCTACACCTTC. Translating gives CATSVDGHSGVGYTF.